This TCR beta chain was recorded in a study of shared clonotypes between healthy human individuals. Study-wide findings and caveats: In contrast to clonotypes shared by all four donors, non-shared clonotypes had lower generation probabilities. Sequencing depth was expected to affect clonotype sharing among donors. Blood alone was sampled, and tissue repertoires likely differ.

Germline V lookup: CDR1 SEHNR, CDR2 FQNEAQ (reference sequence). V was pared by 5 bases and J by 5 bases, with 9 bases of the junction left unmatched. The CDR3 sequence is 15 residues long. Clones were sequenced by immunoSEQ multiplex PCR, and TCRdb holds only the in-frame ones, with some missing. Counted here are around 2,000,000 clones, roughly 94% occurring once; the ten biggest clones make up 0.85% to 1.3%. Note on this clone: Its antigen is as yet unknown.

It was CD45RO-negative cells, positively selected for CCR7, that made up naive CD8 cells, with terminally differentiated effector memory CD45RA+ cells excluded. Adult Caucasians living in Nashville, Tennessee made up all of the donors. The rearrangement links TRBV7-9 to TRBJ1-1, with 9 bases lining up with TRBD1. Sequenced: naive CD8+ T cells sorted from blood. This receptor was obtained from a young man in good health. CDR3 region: CASSTAGTGKTEAFF. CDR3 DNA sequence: TGTGCCAGCAGCACCGCCGGGACAGGGAAAACTGAAGCTTTCTTT.